This T cell receptor (beta chain) was captured by sequencing in a study of identical twins. The CDR3 consists of 13 residues. V gave up 1 base and J gave up 5 bases, with 12 bases separating them. In germline, CDR1 is DFQATT, CDR2 SNEGSKA (reference sequence). This clonotype was recorded a few times. Antigen specificity is unknown. TCRdb re-called the 5' RACE reads through MiXCR, storing one row per CDR3 protein. This sample yields hundreds of thousands of distinct CDR3 sequences, of which approximately 13% are seen a single time; just over 7% belongs to the top ten. Whole-study results and caveats: Twins' surplus sharing was weaker for beta out-of-frame sequences. Recombination models fit unrelated individuals' TCR alpha sharing but underestimated twins'. Sequences that were out-of-frame, alpha and twin-shared displayed an excess of low generation probability. Memory repertoires showed no such pattern, whereas abundant cord blood beta clonotypes carried fewer insertions.

These records were also assigned to another study, of yellow fever vaccine responses in identical twins.

Material for sequencing was CD8+ T cells sorted from blood. The TCR originated in a woman in her late teens or twenties in good health. The V gene is TRBV20-1, the J gene TRBJ2-7; D possibly corresponds to TRBD1 (5 bases). The CDR3 region has the DNA TGCAGTGCTAGAGGGACACGTAATGACGAGCAGTACTTC. Its protein product is CSARGTRNDEQYF.